This T cell receptor (beta chain) came from a study of cytomegalovirus exposure and HLA in healthy donors. General study findings and limits: Solely CMV serostatus was available to characterize immune exposure. Specificity of a few CMV-associated chains for CMV antigens was verified in vitro.

Amplification used 60 Vbeta primers and 13 Jbeta primers. TCRdb's table, derived via immunoSEQ multiplex PCR, lists solely in-frame clones and lacks some. The sample is made up of over 75,000 clones, and the top ten hold less than 0.65% of it. V shed 4 bases, J shed 2 bases, and the junction held 7 bases outside the gene matches. The germline V gene has CDR1 WNHNN and CDR2 SYGVQD (reference sequence). The CDR3 extends over 16 amino acids. On this clone itself: The antigen is unknown.

Whereas donors were nominally healthy upon sampling, unrecorded immune exposures were probable. The specimen was PBMCs. This chain uses TRBV10-1 with TRBJ2-3; 9 bases are a match to TRBD1. This clonotype originated in a man aged 45-60 years in good health and CMV-seronegative. CDR3 sequence: CASSAGTGSFTDTQYF. In DNA form, the CDR3 reads TGCGCCAGCAGTGCCGGGACAGGGTCTTTCACAGATACGCAGTATTTT.